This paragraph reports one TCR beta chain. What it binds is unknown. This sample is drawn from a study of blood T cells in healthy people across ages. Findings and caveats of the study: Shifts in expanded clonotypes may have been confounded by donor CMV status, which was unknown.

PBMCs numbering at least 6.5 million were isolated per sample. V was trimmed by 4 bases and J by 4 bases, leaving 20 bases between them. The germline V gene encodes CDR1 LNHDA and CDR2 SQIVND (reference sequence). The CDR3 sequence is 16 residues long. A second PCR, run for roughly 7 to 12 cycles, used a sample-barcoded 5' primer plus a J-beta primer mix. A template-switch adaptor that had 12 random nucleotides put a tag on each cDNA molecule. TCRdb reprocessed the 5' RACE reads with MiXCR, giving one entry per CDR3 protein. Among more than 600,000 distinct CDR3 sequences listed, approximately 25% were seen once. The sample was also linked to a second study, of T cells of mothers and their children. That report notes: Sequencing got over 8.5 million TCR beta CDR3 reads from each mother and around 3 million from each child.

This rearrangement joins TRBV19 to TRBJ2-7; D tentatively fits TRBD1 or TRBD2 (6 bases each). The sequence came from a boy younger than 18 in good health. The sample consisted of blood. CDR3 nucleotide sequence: TGTGCCAGTAGTAGATTGCCGGGGGCATGGCCTTACGAGCAGTACTTC. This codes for CASSRLPGAWPYEQYF.